Given below is one TCR beta chain in context. This sample is drawn from a study of blood T cell repertoires in COVID-19. At the level of the study: There were acute and convalescent COVID-19 samples, and they came from the United States, Italy and Spain. Nucleic acid was either cDNA or gDNA, and it came from T cells, B-cell-depleted T cells, or PBMCs.

With 6 bases removed from V and 2 bases from J, the gap between germline ends came to 17 bases. This CDR3 comprises 15 residues. CDR1 and CDR2 (germline): SNHLY, FYNNEI. The authors' processing: Quantification of nucleated cells was approximated via reference gene primer amplification. The protocol was immunoSEQ multiplex PCR, while the TCRdb copy is restricted to in-frame clones and leaves out a portion. The V and J calls and clone size are taken from that table; D and trimming were inferred from the DNA. The sample records 180,000 or so clones, more than 85% being singletons. J is TRBJ2-7 and V is TRBV2; D call uncertain. The specimen sequenced was peripheral blood. This clonotype was obtained from a woman in her 30s with active or convalescent COVID-19. CDR3 coding DNA: TGTGCCAGCAGATATGAGGCCTCGCTCACCTACGAGCAGTACTTC. It translates to CASRYEASLTYEQYF.